This is a list of T cell receptor beta chains from one sample in a study of blood T cell repertoires in COVID-19. Libraries were prepared by immunoSEQ multiplex PCR; TCRdb keeps only in-frame clonotypes and omits some of them. The sample has roughly 200,000 clones, roughly nine tenths seen once. Sequencing was performed on peripheral blood. Every receptor here comes from a man in his sixties or seventies with acute or convalescent COVID-19. CDR3s include the opening cysteine and the closing phenylalanine or tryptophan. A D gene is named only where the DNA matches it firmly.

>-|TRBV3-1/TRBV3-2|TRBJ1-2|13
CASRREGDYGYTF
TGTGCCAGCAGAAGGGAGGGAGACTATGGCTACACCTTC
>TRBD1|TRBV6-5|TRBJ1-1|14
CASSTGTGNTEAFF
TGTGCCAGCAGTACAGGGACAGGGAACACTGAAGCTTTCTTT
>-|TRBV2|TRBJ2-5|12
CASGGSGWTQYF
TGTGCCAGCGGGGGGTCTGGGTGGACCCAGTACTTC
>TRBD1|TRBV2|TRBJ2-5|17
CASRDIGTANDQETQYF
TGTGCCAGCAGGGATATAGGGACAGCTAATGACCAAGAGACCCAGTACTTC
>TRBD1|TRBV4-1|TRBJ2-1|15
CASSPTGTGASEQFF
TGCGCCAGCAGCCCCACCGGGACAGGAGCGTCTGAGCAGTTCTTC
>-|TRBV6-5|TRBJ1-1|13
CASRATENTEAFF
TGTGCCAGCAGGGCCACAGAGAACACTGAAGCTTTCTTT
>-|TRBV9|TRBJ2-7|15
CASSPRDSRSYEQYF
TGTGCCAGCAGCCCCAGGGATAGCCGGTCCTACGAGCAGTACTTC
>TRBD2|TRBV11-2|TRBJ2-2|15
CASSLDLLAGGELFF
TGTGCCAGCAGCTTAGATCTGCTAGCGGGAGGGGAGCTGTTTTTT
>TRBD2|TRBV27|TRBJ2-5|15
CASSSTSGSRETQYF
TGTGCCAGCAGTTCGACTAGCGGGAGTCGGGAGACCCAGTACTTC
>-|TRBV20-1|TRBJ1-5|12
CSASSGDQPQHF
TGCAGTGCTAGTTCGGGAGATCAGCCCCAGCATTTT